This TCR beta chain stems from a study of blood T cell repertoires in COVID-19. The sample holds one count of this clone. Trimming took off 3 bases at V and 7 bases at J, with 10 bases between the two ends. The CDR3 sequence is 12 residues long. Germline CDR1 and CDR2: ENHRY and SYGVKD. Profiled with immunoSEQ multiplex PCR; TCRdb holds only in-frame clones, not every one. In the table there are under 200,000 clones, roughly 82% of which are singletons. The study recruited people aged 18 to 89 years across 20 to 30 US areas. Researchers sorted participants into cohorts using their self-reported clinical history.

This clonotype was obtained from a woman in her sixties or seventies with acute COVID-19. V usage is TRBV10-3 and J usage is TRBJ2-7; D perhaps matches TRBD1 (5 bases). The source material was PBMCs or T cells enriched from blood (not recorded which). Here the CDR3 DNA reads TGTGCCATCAGTGAAGGGGCGCGGGAGCAGTACTTC. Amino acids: CAISEGAREQYF.